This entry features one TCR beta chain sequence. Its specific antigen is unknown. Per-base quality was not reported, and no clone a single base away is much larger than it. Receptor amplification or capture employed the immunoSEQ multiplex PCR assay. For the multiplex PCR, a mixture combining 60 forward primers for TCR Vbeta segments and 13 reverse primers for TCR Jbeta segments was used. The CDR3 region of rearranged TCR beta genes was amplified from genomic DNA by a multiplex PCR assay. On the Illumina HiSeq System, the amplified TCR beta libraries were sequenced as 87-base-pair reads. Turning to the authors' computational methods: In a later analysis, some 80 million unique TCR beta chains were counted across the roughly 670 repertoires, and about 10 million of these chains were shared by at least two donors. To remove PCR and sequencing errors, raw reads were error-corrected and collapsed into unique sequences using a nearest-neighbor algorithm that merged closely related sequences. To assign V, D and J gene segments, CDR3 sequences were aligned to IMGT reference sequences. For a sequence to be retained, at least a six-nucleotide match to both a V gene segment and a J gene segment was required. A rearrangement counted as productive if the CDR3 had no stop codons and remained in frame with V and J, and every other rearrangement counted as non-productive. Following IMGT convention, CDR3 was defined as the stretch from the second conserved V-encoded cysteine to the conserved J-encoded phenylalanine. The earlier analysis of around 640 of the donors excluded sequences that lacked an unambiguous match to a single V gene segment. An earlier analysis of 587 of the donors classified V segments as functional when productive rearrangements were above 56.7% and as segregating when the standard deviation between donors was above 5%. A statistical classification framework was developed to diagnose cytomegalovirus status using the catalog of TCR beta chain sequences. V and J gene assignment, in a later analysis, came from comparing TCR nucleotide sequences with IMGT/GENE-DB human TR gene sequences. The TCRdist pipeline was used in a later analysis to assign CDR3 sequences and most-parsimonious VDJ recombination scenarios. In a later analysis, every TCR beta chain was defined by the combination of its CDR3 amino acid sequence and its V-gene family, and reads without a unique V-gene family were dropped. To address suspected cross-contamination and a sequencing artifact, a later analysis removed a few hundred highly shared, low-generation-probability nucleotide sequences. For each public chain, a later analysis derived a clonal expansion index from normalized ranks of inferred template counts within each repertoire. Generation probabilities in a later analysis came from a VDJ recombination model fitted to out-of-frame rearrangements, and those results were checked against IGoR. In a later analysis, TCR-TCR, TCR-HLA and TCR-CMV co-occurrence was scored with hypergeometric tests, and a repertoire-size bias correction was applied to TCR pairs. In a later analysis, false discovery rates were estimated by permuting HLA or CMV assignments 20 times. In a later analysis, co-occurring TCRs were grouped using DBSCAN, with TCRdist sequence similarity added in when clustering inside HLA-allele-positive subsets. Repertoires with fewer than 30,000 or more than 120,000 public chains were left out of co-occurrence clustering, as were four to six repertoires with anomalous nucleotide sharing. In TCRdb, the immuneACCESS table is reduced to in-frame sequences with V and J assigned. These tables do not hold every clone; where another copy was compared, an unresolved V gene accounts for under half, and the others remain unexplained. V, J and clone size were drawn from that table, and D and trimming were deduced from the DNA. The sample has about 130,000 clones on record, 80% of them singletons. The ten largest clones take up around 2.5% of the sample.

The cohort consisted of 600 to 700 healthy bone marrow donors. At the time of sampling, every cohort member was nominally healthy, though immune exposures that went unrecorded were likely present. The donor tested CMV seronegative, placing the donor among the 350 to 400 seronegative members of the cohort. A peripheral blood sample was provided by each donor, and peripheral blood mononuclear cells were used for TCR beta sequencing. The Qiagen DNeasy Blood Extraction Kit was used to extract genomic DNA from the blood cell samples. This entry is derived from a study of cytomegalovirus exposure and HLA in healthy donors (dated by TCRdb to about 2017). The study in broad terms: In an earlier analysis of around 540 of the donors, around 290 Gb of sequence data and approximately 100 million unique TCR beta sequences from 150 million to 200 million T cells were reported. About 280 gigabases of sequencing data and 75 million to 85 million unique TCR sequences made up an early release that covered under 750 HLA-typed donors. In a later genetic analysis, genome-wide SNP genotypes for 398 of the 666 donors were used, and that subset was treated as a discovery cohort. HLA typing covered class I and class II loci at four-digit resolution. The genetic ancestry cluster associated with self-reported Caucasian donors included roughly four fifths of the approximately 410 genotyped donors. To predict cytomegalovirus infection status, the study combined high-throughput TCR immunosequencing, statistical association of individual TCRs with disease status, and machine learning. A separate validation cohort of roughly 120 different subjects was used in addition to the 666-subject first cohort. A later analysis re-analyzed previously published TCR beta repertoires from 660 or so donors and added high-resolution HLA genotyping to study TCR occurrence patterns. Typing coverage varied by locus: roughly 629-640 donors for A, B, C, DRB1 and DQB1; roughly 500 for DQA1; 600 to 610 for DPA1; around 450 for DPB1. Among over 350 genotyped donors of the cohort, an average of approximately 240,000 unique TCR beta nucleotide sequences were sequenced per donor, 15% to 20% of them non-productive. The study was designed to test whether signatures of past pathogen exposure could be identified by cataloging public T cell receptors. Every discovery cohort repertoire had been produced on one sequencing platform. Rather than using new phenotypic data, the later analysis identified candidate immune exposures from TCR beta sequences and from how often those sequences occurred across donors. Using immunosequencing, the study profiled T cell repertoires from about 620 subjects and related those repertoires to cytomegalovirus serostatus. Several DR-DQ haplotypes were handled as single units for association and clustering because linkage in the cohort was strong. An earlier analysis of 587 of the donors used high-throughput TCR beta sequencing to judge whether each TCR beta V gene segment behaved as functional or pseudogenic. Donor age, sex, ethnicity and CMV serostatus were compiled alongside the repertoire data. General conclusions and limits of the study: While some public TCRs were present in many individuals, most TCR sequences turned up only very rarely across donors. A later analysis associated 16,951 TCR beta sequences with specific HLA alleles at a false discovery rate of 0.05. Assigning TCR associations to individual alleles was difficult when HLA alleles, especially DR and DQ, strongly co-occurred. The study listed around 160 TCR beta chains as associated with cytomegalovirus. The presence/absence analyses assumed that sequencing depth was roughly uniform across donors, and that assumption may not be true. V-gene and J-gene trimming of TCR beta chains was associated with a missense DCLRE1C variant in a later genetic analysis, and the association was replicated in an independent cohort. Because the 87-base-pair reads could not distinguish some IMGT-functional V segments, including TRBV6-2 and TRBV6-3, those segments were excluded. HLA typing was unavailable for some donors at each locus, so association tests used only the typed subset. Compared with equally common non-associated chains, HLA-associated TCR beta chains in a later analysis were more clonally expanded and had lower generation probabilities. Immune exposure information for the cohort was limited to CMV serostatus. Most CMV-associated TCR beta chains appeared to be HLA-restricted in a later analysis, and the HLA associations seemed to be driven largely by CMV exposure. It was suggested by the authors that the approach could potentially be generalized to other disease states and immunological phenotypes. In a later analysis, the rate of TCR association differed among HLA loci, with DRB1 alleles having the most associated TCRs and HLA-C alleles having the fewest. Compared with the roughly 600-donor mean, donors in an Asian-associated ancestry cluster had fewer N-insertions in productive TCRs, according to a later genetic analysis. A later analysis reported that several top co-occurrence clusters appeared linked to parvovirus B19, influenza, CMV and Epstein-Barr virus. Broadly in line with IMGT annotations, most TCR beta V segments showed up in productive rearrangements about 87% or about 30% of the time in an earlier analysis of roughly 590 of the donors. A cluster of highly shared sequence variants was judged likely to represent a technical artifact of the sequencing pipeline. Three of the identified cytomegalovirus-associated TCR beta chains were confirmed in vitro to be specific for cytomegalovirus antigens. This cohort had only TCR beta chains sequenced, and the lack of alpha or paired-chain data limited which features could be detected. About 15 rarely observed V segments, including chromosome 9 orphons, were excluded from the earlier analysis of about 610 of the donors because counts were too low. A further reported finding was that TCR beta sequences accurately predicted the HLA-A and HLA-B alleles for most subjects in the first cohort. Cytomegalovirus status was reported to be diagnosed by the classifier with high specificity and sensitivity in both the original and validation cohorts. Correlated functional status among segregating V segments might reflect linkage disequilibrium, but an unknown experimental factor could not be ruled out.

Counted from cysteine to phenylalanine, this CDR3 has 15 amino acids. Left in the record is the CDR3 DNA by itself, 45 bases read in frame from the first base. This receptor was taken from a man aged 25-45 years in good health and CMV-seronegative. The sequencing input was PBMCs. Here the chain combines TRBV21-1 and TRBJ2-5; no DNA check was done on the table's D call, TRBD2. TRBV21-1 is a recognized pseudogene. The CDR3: CASTSSGRAEETQYF. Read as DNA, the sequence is TGTGCCAGCACCTCTAGCGGGAGGGCAGAGGAGACCCAGTACTTC.